Listed here are 3 T cell receptor beta chains from one sample, sequenced in a study of T cells in Graves' hyperthyroidism and ophthalmopathy. TCR beta CDR3 regions were amplified from RNA transcripts. With the HTBI primer set, the TCR CDR3 went through a first round of RT-PCR. In TCRdb, the multiplex PCR reads were re-called with MiXCR into one record per CDR3 protein. The sample consists of some 420,000 distinct CDR3 sequences, roughly 15% of them appearing once. Sequenced: blood. These receptors came from a woman aged 18-29 years with Graves' hyperthyroidism.

The sample holds many counts of this clonotype. The CDR3 is CASSLAKGSGYEQYF. DNA for the CDR3: TGTGCCAGCAGCTTAGCGAAGGGCAGCGGCTACGAGCAGTACTTC. V and J are TRBV7-2 and TRBJ2-7; D is perhaps TRBD2 (5 bases). Germline loops: CDR1 SGHTA, CDR2 FQGNSA. V dropped 0 bases and J dropped 3 bases, with 12 bases sitting between them. The CDR3 totals 15 residues.

This rearrangement joins TRBV27 to TRBJ2-7; D remains unclear. Germline lookup yields CDR1 MNHEY and CDR2 SMNVEV (reference sequence). The CDR3 length is 13 residues. The V and J ends lost 6 bases and 3 bases respectively, with 12 bases between them. CDR3 DNA sequence: TGTGCCAGCAGACCGATGGCCCTCTACGAGCAGTACTTC. Translation gives CASRPMALYEQYF.

This clonotype has ten or more counts. This sequence joins TRBV29-1 and TRBJ1-1; 9 nucleotides agree with TRBD1. In germline, CDR1 is SQVTM, CDR2 ANQGSEA. The length of the CDR3 is 13 residues. The V segment lost 3 bases and the J segment 10 bases; nucleotides outside the gene matches: 9. CDR3 DNA: TGCAGCGTTGAGGGGACAGGGTTCAACGGAGCTTTCTTT. Its translation is CSVEGTGFNGAFF.